This T cell receptor (beta chain) emerged from a study of blood T cells in healthy people across ages (dated by TCRdb to between 2014 and 2016). General notes on the study: In model experiments, template switching captured about one uniquely barcoded TCR beta cDNA molecule for every two T cells. To avoid experimental bias, donors of different ages were distributed randomly across sequencing lanes. Four age groups were formed from the donors: young (average approximately 15 years), middle-aged (approximately 41), aged (over 55) and long-lived (more than 75). Using the same blood draw, the study looked at two additional independent replicas of 1 million unique cDNA reads for two donors, one aged 18 to 30 and the other aged 80 or older. Using deep sequencing normalized with unique cDNA molecular identifiers, the study measured how TCR beta repertoire diversity changes with age.

Paper-wide results and their limitations: Compared with the aged group, the long-lived group had more naive CD4+ T cells, fewer expanded clones and increased TCR diversity, suggesting age selection. As age increased, observed TCR beta diversity per million T cells dropped in a roughly linear way, and a significant reduction was already evident by age roughly 40. Conclusive comparison of naive and antigen-experienced compartments was prevented by the profiling of bulk unsorted PBMCs. Estimates of total diversity based on one million sequenced T cells were considered lower bounds and underestimates. Observed TCR beta diversity correlated strongly with the percentage of naive T cells measured by flow cytometry. Because donor CMV infection status was unknown, age-related changes in expanded clonotypes were potentially confounded.

Systemically healthy Caucasian individuals from Russia, approximately 39 in total and aged about 6 to 95 years, were included as donors. Each donor gave 8 to 10 milliliters of peripheral blood, collected into EDTA-treated Vacutainer tubes. Ficoll-Paque density-gradient centrifugation was used to isolate PBMCs, with at least 6.5 million per sample. Total RNA was extracted from PBMCs with Trizol reagent, with at least 5 micrograms obtained per sample. For every donor, flow cytometry on a PBMC aliquot measured the percentage of naive CD45RAhigh/CD27high T cells. Receptors were amplified or captured by 5' RACE. Reads for this sample came from an Illumina HiSeq 2500. A second PCR of roughly 6 to 12 cycles was run with a J-beta primer mix and a sample-barcoded 5' primer. A template-switch 5' adaptor carrying 12 random nucleotides introduced a unique molecular identifier onto each TCR beta cDNA molecule. At least 2.5 million CDR3-containing paired-end reads were obtained from each sample. All of the RNA was converted into first-strand cDNA using the Mint cDNA synthesis kit, with a TRBC-specific oligonucleotide serving as the primer. All cDNA was treated with uracil-DNA glycosylase and then went through a first 18-cycle PCR with the universal primers M1SS and BC2_uni_R. The paper's data handling went like this. Each sample was normalized by randomly selecting 1 million high-quality reads, each carrying a distinct molecular identifier. Instead of being binned into consensus sequences, reads with shared molecular identifiers were discarded. MiTCR, set to a Q25 quality threshold and the strictest error-elimination algorithm, was used for CDR3 identification, clonotype clustering and error correction. Lower-bound total TCR beta diversity was estimated with a nonparametric unseen species model using Euler transformation. The public reads were quality trimmed at Q25 with fastp and then assembled into clones with MiXCR by TCRdb, keeping productive beta chains. CDR3 protein sequences are deduplicated, and each keeps its most common genes and DNA. The authors' filters were not applied to this entry. The sample table shows under 1 million distinct CDR3 sequences, and 44% are seen once. Together, the top ten hold approximately 20% of the sample.

In the case of this clonotype: The specificity of this receptor is unknown. The sample holds no much larger clone one base away, and base qualities are not on file.

V has 6 bases trimmed and J has 2 bases trimmed; junction bases matching no gene number 9. The CDR3 measures 16 amino acids from cysteine to phenylalanine. The entry retains the CDR3 DNA only, 48 bases that are in frame from base 1. The germline V gene encodes CDR1 MNHEY and CDR2 SVGEGT. Recombination connected TRBV6-2 or TRBV6-3 to TRBJ2-2; 7 central nucleotides agree with TRBD1. The TCR sequence derives from a man aged 60 to 69 in good health. Sequenced: blood. The nucleotide sequence is given as TGTGCCAGCAGACTGGCTGGGACAGTCAACACCGGGGAGCTGTTTTTT. Its translation is CASRLAGTVNTGELFF.